Sequencing of this T cell receptor (beta chain) was carried out in a study of blood T cell repertoires in COVID-19. The germline CDR1 and CDR2 sequences are KGHSH and LQKENI. The trim removed 3 bases at V and 8 bases at J, leaving 8 bases unmatched. The CDR3 runs 15 residues. In the authors' workflow: How many nucleated cells were present was estimated from reference gene primer amplification. Libraries were prepared by immunoSEQ multiplex PCR; TCRdb keeps only in-frame clonotypes and omits some of them. The V and J calls and the clone size are those of that table, but D and trimming were determined from the DNA. This sample has a few hundred thousand clones, with about 90% found just once.

The chain links TRBV18 to TRBJ2-1, with 9 positions matching TRBD2. The source material was peripheral blood. The TCR was taken from a woman aged 25-40 years with COVID-19, enrolled during active disease. The CDR3 nucleotides are TGTGCCAGCTCACCTCGGGGACTAGCAAGGGATGAGCAGTTCTTC. Its protein is CASSPRGLARDEQFF.